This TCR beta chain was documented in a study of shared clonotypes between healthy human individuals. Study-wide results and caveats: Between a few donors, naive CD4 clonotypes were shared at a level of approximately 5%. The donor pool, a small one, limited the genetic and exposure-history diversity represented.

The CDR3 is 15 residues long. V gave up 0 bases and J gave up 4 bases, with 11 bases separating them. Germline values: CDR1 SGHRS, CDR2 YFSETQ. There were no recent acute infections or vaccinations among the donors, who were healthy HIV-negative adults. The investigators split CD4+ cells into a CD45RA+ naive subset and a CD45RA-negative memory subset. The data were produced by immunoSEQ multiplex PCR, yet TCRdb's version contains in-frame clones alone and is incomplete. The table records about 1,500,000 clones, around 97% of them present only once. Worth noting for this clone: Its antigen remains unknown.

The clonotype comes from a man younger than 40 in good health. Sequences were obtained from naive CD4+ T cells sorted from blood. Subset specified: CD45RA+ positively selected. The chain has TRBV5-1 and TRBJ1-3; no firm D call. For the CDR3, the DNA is TGCGCCAGCAGCTTGGGGTCTACTTCGGGAAACACCATATATTTT. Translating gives CASSLGSTSGNTIYF.